This T cell receptor beta chain was captured in a study of T cell responses to AZD1222 COVID-19 vaccine. On the study more broadly: Both about-4-week and about-12-week second-dose recipients were combined.

The assay was immunoSEQ multiplex PCR, and TCRdb's table has in-frame clones only and misses some. This table holds some 170,000 clones, approximately 93% found once. Looked up from germline, CDR1 is DFQATT and CDR2 is SNEGSKA (reference sequence). The CDR3 is made up of 13 amino acids. V lost 3 bases and J lost 4, with 11 bases in between. Overall study findings and caveats: The peak T cell response came first, and repertoires were sampled only after it.

About this clone: The antigen remains unidentified.

The input for sequencing was peripheral blood, taken on day 0 of AZD1222 vaccination. This clonotype was obtained from an adult in good health. The gene calls are TRBV20-1 and TRBJ2-3; no clear D gene. Here the CDR3 reads CSASQASPDTQYF. In DNA form, the CDR3 reads TGCAGTGCTAGTCAGGCGTCCCCAGATACGCAGTATTTT.